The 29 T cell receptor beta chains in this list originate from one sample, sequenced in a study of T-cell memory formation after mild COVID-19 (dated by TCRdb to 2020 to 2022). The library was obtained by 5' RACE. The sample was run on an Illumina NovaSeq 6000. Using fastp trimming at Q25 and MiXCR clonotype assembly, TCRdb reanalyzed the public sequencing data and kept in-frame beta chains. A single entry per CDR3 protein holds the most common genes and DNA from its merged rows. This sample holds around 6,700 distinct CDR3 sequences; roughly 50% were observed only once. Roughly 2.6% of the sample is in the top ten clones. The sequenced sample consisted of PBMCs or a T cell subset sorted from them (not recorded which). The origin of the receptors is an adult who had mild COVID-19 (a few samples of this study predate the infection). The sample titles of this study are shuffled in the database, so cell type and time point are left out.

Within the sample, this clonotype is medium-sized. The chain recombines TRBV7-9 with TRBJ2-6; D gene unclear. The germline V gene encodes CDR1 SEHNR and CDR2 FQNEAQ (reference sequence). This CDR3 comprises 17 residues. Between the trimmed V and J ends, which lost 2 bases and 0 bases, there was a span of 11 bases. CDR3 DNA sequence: TGTGCCAGCAGCTTATCCCTTGCATCCTCTGGGGCCAACGTCCTGACTTTC. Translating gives CASSLSLASSGANVLTF.

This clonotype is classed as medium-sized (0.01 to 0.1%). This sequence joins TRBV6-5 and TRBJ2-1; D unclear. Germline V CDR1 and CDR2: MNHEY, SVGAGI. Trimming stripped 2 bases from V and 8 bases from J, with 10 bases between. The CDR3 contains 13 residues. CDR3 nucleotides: TGTGCCAGCAGTTACACTAACGTCTATGAGCAGTTCTTC. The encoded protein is CASSYTNVYEQFF.

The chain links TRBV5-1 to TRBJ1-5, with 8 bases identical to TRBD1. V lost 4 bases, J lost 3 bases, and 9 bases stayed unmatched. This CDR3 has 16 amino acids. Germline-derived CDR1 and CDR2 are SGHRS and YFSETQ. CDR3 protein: CASSPKDREANQPQHF. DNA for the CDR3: TGCGCCAGCAGCCCCAAGGACAGGGAGGCCAATCAGCCCCAGCATTTT.

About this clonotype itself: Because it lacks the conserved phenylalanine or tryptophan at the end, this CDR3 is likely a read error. CDR3 DNA: TGTGCCAGCAGCGTAGGGGCAGGGGAGCAGTACCTC. This gives the protein CASSVGAGEQYL. The rearrangement uses TRBV9 and TRBJ2-7; the D gene is possibly TRBD1 (5 bases). Germline assignment: CDR1 SGDLS and CDR2 YYNGEE. The CDR3 consists of 12 residues. V lost 0 bases, J lost 7 bases, and 8 bases lay in between.

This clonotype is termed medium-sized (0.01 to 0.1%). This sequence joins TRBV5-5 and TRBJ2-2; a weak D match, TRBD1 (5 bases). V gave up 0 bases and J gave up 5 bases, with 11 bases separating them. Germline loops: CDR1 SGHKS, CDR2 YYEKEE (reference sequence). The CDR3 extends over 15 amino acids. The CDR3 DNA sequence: TGTGCCAGCAGCTTGGGCTGGGGCCATACCGGGGAGCTGTTTTTT. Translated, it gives CASSLGWGHTGELFF.

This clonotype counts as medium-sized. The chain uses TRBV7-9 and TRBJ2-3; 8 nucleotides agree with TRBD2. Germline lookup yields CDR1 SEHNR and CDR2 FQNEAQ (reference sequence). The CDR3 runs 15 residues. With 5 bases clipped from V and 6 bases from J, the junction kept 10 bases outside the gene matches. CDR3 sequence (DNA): TGTGCCAGCAGCCCCCTCGGCGGGGGGATGGATACGCAGTATTTT. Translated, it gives CASSPLGGGMDTQYF.

The CDR3 sequence is CASSQDLAGSYNEQFF. The CDR3 DNA follows: TGCGCCAGCAGCCAAGATCTAGCGGGCTCCTACAATGAGCAGTTCTTC. This chain uses TRBV4-3 with TRBJ2-1; 8 bases line up with TRBD2. Per the germline V gene, CDR1 is LGHNA and CDR2 is YSLEER. J was trimmed by 0 bases and V by 0 bases; bases with no gene match: 1. The CDR3 runs 16 residues.

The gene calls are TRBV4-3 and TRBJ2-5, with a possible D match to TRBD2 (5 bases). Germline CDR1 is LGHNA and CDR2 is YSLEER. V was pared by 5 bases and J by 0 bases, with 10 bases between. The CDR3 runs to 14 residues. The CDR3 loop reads CASSAGVYQETQYF. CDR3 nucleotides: TGCGCCAGCAGCGCCGGGGTCTACCAAGAGACCCAGTACTTC.

CDR3 sequence reads: CSASVVHEQFF. CDR3 DNA sequence: TGCAGTGCTAGTGTAGTCCATGAGCAGTTCTTC. The rearrangement joins TRBV20-1 to TRBJ2-1, with unresolved D. The CDR3 loop spans 11 amino acids. Per germline, CDR1 DFQATT and CDR2 SNEGSKA (reference sequence). Trimming pared 3 bases from V and 8 bases from J, leaving 8 bases between.

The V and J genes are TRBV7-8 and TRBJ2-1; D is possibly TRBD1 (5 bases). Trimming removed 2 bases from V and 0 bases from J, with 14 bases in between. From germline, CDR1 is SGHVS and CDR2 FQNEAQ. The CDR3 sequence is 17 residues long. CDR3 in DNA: TGTGCCAGCAGCTTACTTCGCAGGGTAGGCTCCTACAATGAGCAGTTCTTC. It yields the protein CASSLLRRVGSYNEQFF.

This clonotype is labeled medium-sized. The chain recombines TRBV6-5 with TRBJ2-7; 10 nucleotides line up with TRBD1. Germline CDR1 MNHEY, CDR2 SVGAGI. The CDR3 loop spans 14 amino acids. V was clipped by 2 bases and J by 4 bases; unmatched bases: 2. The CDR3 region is CASSYDRGPYEQYF. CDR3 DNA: TGTGCCAGCAGTTACGACAGGGGGCCGTACGAGCAGTACTTC.

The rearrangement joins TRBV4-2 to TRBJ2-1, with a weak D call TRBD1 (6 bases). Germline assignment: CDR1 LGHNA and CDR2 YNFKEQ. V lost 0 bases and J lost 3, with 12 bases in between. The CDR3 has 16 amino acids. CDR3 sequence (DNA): TGTGCCAGCAGCCAAGATCAGACAGGATACTACAATGAGCAGTTCTTC. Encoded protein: CASSQDQTGYYNEQFF.

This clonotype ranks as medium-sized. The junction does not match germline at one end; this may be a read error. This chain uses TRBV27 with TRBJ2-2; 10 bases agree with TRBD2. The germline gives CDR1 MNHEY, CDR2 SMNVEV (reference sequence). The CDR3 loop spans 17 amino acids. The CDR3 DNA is TGTGCCAGCAGCTTATCACGACTAGCGGGGAACACCGGGGAGCTGTTTTTT. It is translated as CASSLSRLAGNTGELFF.

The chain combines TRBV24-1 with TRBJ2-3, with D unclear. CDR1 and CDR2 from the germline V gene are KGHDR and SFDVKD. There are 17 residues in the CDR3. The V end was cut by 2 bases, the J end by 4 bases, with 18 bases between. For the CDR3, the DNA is TGTGCCACCAGTGATTCCCGGACCAGGCCAGTGGCAGATACGCAGTATTTT. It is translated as CATSDSRTRPVADTQYF.

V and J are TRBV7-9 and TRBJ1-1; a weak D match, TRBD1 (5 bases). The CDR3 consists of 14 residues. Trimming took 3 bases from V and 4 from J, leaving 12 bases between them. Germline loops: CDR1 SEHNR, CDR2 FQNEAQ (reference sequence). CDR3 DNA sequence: TGTGCCAGCAGCTTGCCCAGGGATGGCACTGAAGCTTTCTTT. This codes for CASSLPRDGTEAFF.

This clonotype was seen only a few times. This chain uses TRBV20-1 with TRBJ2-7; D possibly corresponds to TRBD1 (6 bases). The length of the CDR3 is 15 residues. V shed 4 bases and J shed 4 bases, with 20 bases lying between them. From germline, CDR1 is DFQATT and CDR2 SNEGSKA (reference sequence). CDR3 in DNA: TGCAGTGCTACCCCCGGGGCCCTTCAGGGGTACGAGCAGTACTTC. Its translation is CSATPGALQGYEQYF.

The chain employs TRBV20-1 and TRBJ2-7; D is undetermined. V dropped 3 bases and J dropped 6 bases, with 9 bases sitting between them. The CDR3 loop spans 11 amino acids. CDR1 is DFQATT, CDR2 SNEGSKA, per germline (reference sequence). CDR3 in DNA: TGCAGTGCTAGTAGGGCTGGCGAGCAGTACTTC. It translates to CSASRAGEQYF.

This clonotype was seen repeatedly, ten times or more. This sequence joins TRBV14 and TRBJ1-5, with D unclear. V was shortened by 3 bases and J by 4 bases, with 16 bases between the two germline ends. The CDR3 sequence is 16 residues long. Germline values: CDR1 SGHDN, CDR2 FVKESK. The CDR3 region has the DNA TGTGCCAGCAGCCACCTCCCGAGGTTCCGAAATCAGCCCCAGCATTTT. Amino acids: CASSHLPRFRNQPQHF.

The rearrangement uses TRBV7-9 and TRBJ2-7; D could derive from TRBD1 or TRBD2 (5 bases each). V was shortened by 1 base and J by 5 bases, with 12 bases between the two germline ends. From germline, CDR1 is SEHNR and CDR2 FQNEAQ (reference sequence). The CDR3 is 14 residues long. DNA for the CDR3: TGTGCCAGCAGCTTAGTCGGGACGGATAACGAGCAGTACTTC. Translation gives CASSLVGTDNEQYF.

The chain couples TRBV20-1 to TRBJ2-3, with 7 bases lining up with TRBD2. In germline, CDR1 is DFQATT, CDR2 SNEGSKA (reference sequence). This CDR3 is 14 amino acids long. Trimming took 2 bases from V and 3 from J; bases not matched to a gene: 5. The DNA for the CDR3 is TGCAGTGCTAGACTAGCGGACCCAACAGATACGCAGTATTTT. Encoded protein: CSARLADPTDTQYF.

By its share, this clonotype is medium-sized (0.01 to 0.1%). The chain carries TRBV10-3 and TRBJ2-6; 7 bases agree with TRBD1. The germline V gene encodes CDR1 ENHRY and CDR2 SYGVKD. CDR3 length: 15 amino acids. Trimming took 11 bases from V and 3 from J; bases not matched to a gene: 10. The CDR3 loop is CASRQGMYGANVLTF. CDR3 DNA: TGTGCCTCGAGACAGGGCATGTATGGGGCCAACGTCCTGACTTTC.

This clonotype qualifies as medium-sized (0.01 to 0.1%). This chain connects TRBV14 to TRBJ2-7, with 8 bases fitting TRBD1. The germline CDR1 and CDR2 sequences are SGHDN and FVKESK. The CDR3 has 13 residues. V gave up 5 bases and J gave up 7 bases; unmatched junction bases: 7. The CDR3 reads CASSLGQGMEQYF. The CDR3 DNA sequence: TGTGCCAGCAGCTTAGGACAGGGCATGGAGCAGTACTTC.

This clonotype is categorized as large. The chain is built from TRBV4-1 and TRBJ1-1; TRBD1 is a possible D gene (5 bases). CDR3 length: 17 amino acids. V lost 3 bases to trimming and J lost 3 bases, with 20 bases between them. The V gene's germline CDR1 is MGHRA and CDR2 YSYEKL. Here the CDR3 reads CASSHTSTDWLDTEAFF. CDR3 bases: TGCGCCAGCAGCCATACCTCGACAGACTGGTTAGACACTGAAGCTTTCTTT.

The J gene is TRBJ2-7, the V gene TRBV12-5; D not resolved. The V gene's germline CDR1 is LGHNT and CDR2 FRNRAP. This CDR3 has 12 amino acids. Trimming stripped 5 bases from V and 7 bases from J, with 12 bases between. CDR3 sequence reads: CASGAVYGEQYF. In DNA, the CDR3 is TGTGCTAGTGGTGCCGTCTATGGGGAGCAGTACTTC.

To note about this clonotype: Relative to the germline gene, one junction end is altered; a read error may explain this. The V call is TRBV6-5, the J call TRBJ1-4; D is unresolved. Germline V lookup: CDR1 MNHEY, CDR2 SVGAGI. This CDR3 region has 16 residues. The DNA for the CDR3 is TGTGCCAGCAGTTACCGCTTTAATGGTTTTAATGAAAACCTGTTTTTT. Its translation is CASSYRFNGFNENLFF.

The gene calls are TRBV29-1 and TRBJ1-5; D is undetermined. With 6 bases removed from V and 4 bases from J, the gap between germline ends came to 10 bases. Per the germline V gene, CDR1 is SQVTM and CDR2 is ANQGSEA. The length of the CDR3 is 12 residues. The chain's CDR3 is CSVGMGNQPQHF. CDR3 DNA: TGCAGCGTAGGGATGGGGAATCAGCCCCAGCATTTT.

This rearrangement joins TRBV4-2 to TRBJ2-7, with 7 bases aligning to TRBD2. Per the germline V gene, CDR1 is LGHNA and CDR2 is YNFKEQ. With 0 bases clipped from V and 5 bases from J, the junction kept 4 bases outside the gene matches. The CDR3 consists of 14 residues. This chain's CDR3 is CASSQDRTSDEQYF. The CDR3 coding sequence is TGTGCCAGCAGCCAAGATCGAACTAGCGACGAGCAGTACTTC.

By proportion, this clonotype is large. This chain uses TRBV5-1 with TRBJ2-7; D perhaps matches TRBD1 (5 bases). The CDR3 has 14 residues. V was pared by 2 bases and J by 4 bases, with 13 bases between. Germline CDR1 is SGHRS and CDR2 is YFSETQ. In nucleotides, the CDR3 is TGCGCCAGCAGCTTCCAGGGTGTCGGTTACGAGCAGTACGTC. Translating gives CASSFQGVGYEQYV.

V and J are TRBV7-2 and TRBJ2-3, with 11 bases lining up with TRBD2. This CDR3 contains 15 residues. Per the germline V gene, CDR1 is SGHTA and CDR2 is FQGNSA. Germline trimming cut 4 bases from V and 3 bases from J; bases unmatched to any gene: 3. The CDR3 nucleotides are TGTGCCAGCAGCTATAGCGGGGGGGAGACAGATACGCAGTATTTT. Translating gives CASSYSGGETDTQYF.